This T cell receptor beta chain was identified during a study of T cell repertoires in cytomegalovirus infection. Study-wide context: CMV epitopes used comprised recently identified HLA-C-restricted ones and well-studied HLA-B-restricted ones. Public TCR beta signature analysis indicated the presence of both CMV infection and matching HLA type.

Per the germline V gene, CDR1 is MRHNA and CDR2 is SNTAGT. The trim removed 5 bases at V and 0 bases at J, leaving 1 base unmatched. The length of the CDR3 is 15 residues. A few counts support this clonotype. Its antigen remains unidentified. TCRdb itself ran the reads through MiXCR, one entry per CDR3 protein. The data show approximately 110,000 distinct CDR3 sequences, with approximately 30% seen just once and about 54% held by the top ten. Study conclusions and caveats: CMV-specific HLA-C-restricted TCR beta clonotypes dominated the ex vivo response.

Specimen: CD8+ T cells from cultured PBMCs, collected from culture after CMV antigen stimulation. V gene TRBV6-4 combines with J gene TRBJ2-1; 10 bases are shared with TRBD2. The source of this sequence is a human donor in good health (CMV status not recorded). Some clones in this sample may be carry-over from other donors' samples. The CDR3 sequence is CASSSSGGSYNEQFF. The CDR3 DNA sequence: TGTGCCAGCAGTTCTAGCGGGGGCTCCTACAATGAGCAGTTCTTC.